This T cell receptor (beta chain) was profiled in a study of neurological immune-mediated disorders. CDR3 size: 15 residues. The V gene lost 4 bases and the J gene lost 4 bases, with 17 bases spanning the gap. Looked up from germline, CDR1 is DFQATT and CDR2 is SNEGSKA (reference sequence). Documented time point: longitudinal time-point 3. PBMCs stored at -80 C, 2 million in total, were the source of the unsorted libraries. It was by 5'RACE with 10-nucleotide random UMIs that the cDNA was made. A single run covered 15-18 subjects with over 200 million TCR-beta sequences. Each CDR3 protein is one row after TCRdb ran MiXCR on the 5' RACE reads. The profile shows approximately 89,000 distinct CDR3 sequences, approximately 4.6% of them singletons. This clonotype was recorded at least ten times.

Sequencing was done on a sample of PBMCs. This chain connects TRBV20-1 to TRBJ1-3, with D perhaps TRBD1 (5 bases). The receptor was isolated from a woman in her sixties or seventies with multiple sclerosis. The DNA for the CDR3 is TGCAGTGCTACAGGGTTTAGGGATTTAGGAAACACCATATATTTT. Amino acid sequence: CSATGFRDLGNTIYF.